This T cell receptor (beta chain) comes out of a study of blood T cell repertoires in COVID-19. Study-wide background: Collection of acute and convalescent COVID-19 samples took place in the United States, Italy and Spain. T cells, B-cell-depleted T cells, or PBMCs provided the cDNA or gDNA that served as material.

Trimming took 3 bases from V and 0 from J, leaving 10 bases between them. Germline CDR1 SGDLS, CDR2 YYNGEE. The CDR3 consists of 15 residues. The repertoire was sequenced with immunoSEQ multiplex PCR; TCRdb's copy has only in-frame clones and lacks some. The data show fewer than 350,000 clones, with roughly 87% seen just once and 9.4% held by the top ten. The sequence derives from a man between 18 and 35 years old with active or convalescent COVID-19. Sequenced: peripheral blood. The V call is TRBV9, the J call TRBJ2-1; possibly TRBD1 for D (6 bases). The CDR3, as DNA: TGTGCCAGCAGCGGGGCGGACAGCTCCTACAATGAGCAGTTCTTC. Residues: CASSGADSSYNEQFF.